This paragraph covers one T cell receptor beta chain sequence. What it recognizes is unknown. This sample stems from a study of shared clonotypes between healthy human individuals. Findings and limits, study-wide: Clonotypes not shared had lower generation probabilities than those common to all four donors. The study drew on few donors, limiting represented genetic and exposure-history diversity.

DNA at roughly 0.2 ug, 25,000 to 35,000 T cell genomes, went into sorted-subset replicate PCRs. Some clones are missing from TCRdb's copy, which holds only in-frame ones; the method was immunoSEQ multiplex PCR. The sample comprises roughly 720,000 clones, around 90% of which are singletons, and 34% rests with the top ten. V was pared by 0 bases and J by 2 bases, with 8 bases between. CDR1 is LNHDA and CDR2 is SQIVND in the germline V gene (reference sequence). The CDR3 covers 14 residues. Donors had no recently reported acute infections or vaccinations and were HIV-negative. Source material: memory CD8+ T cells from PBMCs. Subset specified: CD45RO+ cells pooled with CCR7-negative TemRA cells. This sequence originates from a man aged 18-30 years in good health. Some clones in this sample may be carry-over from other donors' samples. The V gene is TRBV19, the J gene TRBJ2-7; D is possibly TRBD1 (6 bases). The CDR3 DNA reads as TGTGCCAGTAGTATAGATCAGGGGACCTACGAGCAGTACTTC. It encodes CASSIDQGTYEQYF.